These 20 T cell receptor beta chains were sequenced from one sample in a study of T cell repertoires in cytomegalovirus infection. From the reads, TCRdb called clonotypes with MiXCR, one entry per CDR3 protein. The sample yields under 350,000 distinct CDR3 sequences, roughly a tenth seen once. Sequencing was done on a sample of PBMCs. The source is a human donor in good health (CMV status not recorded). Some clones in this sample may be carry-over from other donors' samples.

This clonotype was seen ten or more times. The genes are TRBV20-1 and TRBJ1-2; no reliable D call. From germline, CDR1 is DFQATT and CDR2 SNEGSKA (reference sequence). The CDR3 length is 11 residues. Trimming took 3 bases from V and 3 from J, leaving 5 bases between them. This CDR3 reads CSASLDYGYTF. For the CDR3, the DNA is TGCAGTGCTAGTCTGGACTATGGCTACACCTTC.

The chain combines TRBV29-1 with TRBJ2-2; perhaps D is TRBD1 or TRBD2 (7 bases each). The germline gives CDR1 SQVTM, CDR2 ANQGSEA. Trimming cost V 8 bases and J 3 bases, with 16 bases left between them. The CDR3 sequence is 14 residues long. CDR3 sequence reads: CSYWGGGDTGELFF. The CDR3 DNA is TGCAGCTATTGGGGAGGGGGCGACACCGGGGAGCTGTTTTTT.

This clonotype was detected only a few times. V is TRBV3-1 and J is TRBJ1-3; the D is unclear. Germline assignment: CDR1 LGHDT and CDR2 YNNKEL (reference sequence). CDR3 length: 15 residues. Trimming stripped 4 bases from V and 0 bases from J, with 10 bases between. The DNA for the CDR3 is TGTGCCAGCAGCCTAGACATTCTCTCTGGAAACACCATATATTTT. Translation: CASSLDILSGNTIYF.

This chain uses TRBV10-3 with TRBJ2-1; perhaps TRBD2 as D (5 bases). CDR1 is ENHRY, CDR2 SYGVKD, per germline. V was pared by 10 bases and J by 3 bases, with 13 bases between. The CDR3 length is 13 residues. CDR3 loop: CATVPGSYNEQFF. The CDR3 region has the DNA TGTGCCACCGTACCTGGGAGCTACAATGAGCAGTTCTTC.

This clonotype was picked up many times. The CDR3 DNA reads as TGTGCCAGCATTTTCAGCGGGGGGCCTTACAATGAGCAGTTCTTC. Protein: CASIFSGGPYNEQFF. The chain has TRBV6-2 or TRBV6-3 and TRBJ2-1; 9 bases agree with TRBD2. After removal of 7 bases from V and 4 bases from J, the junction contained 8 bases not matched to a gene. The CDR3 contains 15 residues. Per germline, CDR1 MNHEY and CDR2 SVGEGT.

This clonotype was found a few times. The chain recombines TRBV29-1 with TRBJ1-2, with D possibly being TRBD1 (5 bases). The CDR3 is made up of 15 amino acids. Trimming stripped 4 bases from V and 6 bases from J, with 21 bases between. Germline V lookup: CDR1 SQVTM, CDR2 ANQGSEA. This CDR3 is CSVGNAGRGVDGYTF. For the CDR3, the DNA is TGCAGCGTTGGGAACGCAGGGAGGGGAGTAGATGGCTACACCTTC.

This CDR3 reads CASSGPSSGELFF. CDR3 coding DNA: TGTGCCAGCAGCGGACCTTCTTCCGGGGAGCTGTTTTTT. V is TRBV9 and J is TRBJ2-2; D ambiguous. Per the germline V gene, CDR1 is SGDLS and CDR2 is YYNGEE. With 3 bases removed from V and 6 bases from J, the gap between germline ends came to 9 bases. The CDR3 totals 13 residues. Combining the CDR3 with reference TRBV9 and TRBJ2-2 gives the whole variable domain DSGVTQTPKHLITATGQRVTLRCSPRSGDLSVYWYQQSLDQGLQFLIQYYNGEERAKGNILERFSAQQFPDLHSELNLSSLELGDSALYFCASSGPSSGELFFGEGSRLTVL.

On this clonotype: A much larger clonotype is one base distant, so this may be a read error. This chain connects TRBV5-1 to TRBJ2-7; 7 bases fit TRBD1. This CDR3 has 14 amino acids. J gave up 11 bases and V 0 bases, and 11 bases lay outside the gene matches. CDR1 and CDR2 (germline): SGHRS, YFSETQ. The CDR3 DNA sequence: TGCGCCAGCAGCTTGGCCACAGGGGCGGTTGTGGAGTACGTC. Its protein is CASSLATGAVVEYV.

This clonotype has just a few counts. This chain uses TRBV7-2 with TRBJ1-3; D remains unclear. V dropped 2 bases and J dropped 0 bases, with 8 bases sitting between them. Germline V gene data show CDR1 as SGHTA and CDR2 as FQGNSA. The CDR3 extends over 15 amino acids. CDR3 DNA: TGTGCCAGCAGCTTAATCAGCTACTCTGGAAACACCATATATTTT. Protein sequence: CASSLISYSGNTIYF.

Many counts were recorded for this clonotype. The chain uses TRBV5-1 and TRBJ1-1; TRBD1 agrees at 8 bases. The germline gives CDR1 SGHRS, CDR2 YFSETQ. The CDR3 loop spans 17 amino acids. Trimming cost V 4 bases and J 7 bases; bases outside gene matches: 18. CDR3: CASSPGTGNHFYIEAFF. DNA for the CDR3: TGCGCCAGCAGCCCGGGGACAGGCAACCACTTTTATATTGAAGCTTTCTTT.

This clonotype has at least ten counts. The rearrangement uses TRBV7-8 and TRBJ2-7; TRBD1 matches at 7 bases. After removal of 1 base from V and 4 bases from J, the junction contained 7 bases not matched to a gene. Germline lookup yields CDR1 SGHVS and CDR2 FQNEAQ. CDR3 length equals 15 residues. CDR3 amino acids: CASSLDKGAAYEQYF. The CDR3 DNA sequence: TGTGCCAGCAGCTTAGATAAGGGGGCGGCGTACGAGCAGTACTTC.

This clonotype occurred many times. The CDR3 is CASSRQASTGELFF. The CDR3 DNA reads as TGTGCCAGCAGCAGACAGGCGAGCACCGGGGAGCTGTTTTTT. This chain uses TRBV7-9 with TRBJ2-2; weak D call: TRBD1 (6 bases). Trimming shortened V by 5 bases and J by 4 bases, and 11 bases separated the two germline ends. The CDR3 has 14 amino acids. From germline, CDR1 is SEHNR and CDR2 FQNEAQ (reference sequence). The full variable domain, rest sourced from reference TRBV7-9 and TRBJ2-2, is DTGVSQNPRHKITKRGQNVTFRCDPISEHNRLYWYRQTLGQGPEFLTYFQNEAQLEKSRLLSDRFSAERPKGSFSTLEIQRTEQGDSAMYLCASSRQASTGELFFGEGSRLTVL.

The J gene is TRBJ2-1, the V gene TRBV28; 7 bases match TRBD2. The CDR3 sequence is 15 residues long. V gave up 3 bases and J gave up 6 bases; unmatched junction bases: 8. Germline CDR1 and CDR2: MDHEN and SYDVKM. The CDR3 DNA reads TGTGCCAGCAGTTTTCCGGCAGGGAGGGGCAATGAGCAGTTCTTC. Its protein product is CASSFPAGRGNEQFF.

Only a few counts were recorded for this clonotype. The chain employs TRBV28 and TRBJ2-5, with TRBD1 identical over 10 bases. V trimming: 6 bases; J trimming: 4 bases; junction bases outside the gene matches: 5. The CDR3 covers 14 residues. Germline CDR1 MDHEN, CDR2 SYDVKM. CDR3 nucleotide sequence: TGTGCCAGCAGGCGACAGGGGGCTAGAGAGACCCAGTACTTC. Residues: CASRRQGARETQYF.

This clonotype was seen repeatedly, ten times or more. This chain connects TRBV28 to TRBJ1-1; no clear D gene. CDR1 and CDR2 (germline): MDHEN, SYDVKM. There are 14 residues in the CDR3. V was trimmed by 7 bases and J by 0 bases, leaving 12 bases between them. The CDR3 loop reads CASTSGSLNTEAFF. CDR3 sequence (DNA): TGTGCCAGCACCTCCGGCTCTTTGAACACTGAAGCTTTCTTT.

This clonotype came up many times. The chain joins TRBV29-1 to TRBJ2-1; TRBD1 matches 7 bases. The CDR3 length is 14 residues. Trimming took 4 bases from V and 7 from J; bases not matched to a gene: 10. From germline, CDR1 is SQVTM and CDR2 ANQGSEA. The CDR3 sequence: CSVGNRGRRNEQFF. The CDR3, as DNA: TGCAGCGTTGGGAACAGGGGCCGAAGAAATGAGCAGTTCTTC.

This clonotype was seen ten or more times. As DNA, the CDR3 is TGTGCCAGCAGCACTGACAGGGGGTGGGAGACCCAGTACTTC. Its translation: CASSTDRGWETQYF. This chain uses TRBV7-2 with TRBJ2-5; 9 bases line up with TRBD1. Germline CDR1 is SGHTA and CDR2 is FQGNSA. This CDR3 contains 14 residues. V gave up 5 bases and J gave up 5 bases; unmatched junction bases: 6. The variable domain in full, completed from reference TRBV7-2 and TRBJ2-5, reads GAGVSQSPSNKVTEKGKDVELRCDPISGHTALYWYRQSLGQGLEFLIYFQGNSAPDKSGLPSDRFSAERTGGSVSTLTIQRTQQEDSAVYLCASSTDRGWETQYFGPGTRLLVL.

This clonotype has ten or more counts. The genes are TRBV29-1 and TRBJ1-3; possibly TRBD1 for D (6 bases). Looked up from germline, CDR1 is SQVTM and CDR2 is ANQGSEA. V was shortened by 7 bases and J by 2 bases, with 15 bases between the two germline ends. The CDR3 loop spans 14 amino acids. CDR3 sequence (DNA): TGCAGCGCCACGGGGACATTGGCTGGAAACACCATATATTTT. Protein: CSATGTLAGNTIYF.

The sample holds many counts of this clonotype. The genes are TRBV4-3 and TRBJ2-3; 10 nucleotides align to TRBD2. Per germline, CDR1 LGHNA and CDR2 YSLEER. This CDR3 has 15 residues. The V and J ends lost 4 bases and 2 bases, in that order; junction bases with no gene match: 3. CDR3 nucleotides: TGCGCCAGCAGCCGGACTAGCGGAGACACAGATACGCAGTATTTT. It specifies CASSRTSGDTDTQYF.

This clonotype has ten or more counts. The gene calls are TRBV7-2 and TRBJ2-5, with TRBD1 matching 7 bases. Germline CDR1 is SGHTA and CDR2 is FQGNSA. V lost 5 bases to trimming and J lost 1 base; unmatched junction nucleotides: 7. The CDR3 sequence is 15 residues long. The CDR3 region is CASSPQDRPQETQYF. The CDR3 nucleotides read TGTGCCAGCAGCCCGCAGGACAGGCCCCAAGAGACCCAGTACTTC.